These 25 T cell receptor beta chains share one sample of origin, sequenced in a study of CD8 T cells in ankylosing spondylitis. Study-wide results and limits: Characteristic, it appeared, of ankylosing spondylitis blood was a TCR beta motif of roughly eight highly homologous variants.

Their antigens remain unidentified. In TCRdb, the 5' RACE reads were re-called with MiXCR into one record per CDR3 protein. This table has 220,000 or so distinct CDR3 sequences, around 17% appearing once. The sequencing input was blood, either unsorted or a sorted T cell fraction (not recorded which). Receptor source: a male donor with ankylosing spondylitis.

This clonotype has more than one count but fewer than ten. The chain carries TRBV7-8 and TRBJ2-5; unclear D gene. Trimming removed 0 bases at V and 0 bases at J, with 11 bases between. Per germline, CDR1 SGHVS and CDR2 FQNEAQ. The CDR3 is 16 amino acids. The CDR3: CASSLAEFLYQETQYF. The CDR3 region has the DNA TGTGCCAGCAGCTTAGCCGAGTTCCTCTACCAAGAGACCCAGTACTTC.

V is TRBV7-6 and J is TRBJ2-1; 10 bases match TRBD2. V lost 3 bases and J lost 5; bases outside the gene matches: 7. CDR3 length: 16 amino acids. Germline lookup yields CDR1 SGHVS and CDR2 FNYEAQ. The DNA for the CDR3 is TGTGCCAGCAGCTTCGAACCGGGACTAGCGAACAATGAGCAGTTCTTC. It is translated as CASSFEPGLANNEQFF.

This clonotype was recorded a few times. The chain joins TRBV6-1 to TRBJ1-5, with TRBD1 identical over 7 bases. This CDR3 contains 14 residues. Trimming cost V 5 bases and J 3 bases; bases outside gene matches: 4. CDR1 is MNHNS, CDR2 SASEGT, per germline. Here the CDR3 reads CASSPGTDNQPQHF. CDR3 nucleotides: TGTGCCAGCAGTCCTGGGACAGACAATCAGCCCCAGCATTTT.

The rearrangement joins TRBV24-1 to TRBJ2-5; TRBD2 matches 10 bases. V was pared by 6 bases and J by 5 bases, with 5 bases of the junction left unmatched. The CDR3 consists of 14 residues. Germline V CDR1 and CDR2: KGHDR, SFDVKD. In DNA, the CDR3 is TGTGCCACCAGTAATAGCGGGGGGCCGGAGACCCAGTACTTC. Translating it yields CATSNSGGPETQYF.

This clonotype has ten or more counts. Here the CDR3 reads CASSLTSGRFYNEQFF. CDR3 nucleotide sequence: TGCGCCAGCAGCTTGACAAGCGGGAGGTTCTACAATGAGCAGTTCTTC. The chain carries TRBV5-1 and TRBJ2-1; 9 nucleotides align to TRBD2. The CDR3 consists of 16 residues. CDR1 SGHRS and CDR2 YFSETQ come from the germline V gene. With 1 base clipped from V and 3 bases from J, the junction kept 5 bases outside the gene matches.

This clonotype was detected many times. This chain connects TRBV12-3 or TRBV12-4 to TRBJ2-7, with a weak D call TRBD2 (5 bases). The CDR3 totals 12 residues. V lost 6 bases and J lost 4, with 10 bases in between. CDR3 in amino acids: CASSPAGYEQYF. The CDR3 bases are TGTGCCAGCAGCCCCGCGGGTTACGAGCAGTACTTC.

This clonotype turned up a few times. The chain uses TRBV13 and TRBJ1-2; tentative D call: TRBD1 (6 bases). This CDR3 is built from 13 residues. Looked up from germline, CDR1 is PRHDT and CDR2 is FYEKMQ (reference sequence). V dropped 4 bases and J dropped 2 bases, with 8 bases sitting between them. This chain's CDR3 is CASSSGQNYGYTF. As DNA, the CDR3 is TGTGCCAGCAGCTCAGGACAGAACTATGGCTACACCTTC.

This clonotype was detected only a few times. V usage is TRBV5-1 and J usage is TRBJ2-2, with no clear D. Trimming stripped 4 bases from V and 4 bases from J, with 5 bases between. CDR3 length equals 12 residues. Per germline, CDR1 SGHRS and CDR2 YFSETQ. As DNA, the CDR3 is TGCGCCAGCAGCCTATTCACCGGGGAGCTGTTTTTT. Protein: CASSLFTGELFF.

CDR3 protein: CASSEGVSGNTIYF. The CDR3 DNA reads TGTGCCAGCAGTGAAGGGGTCTCTGGAAACACCATATATTTT. The rearrangement joins TRBV25-1 to TRBJ1-3; D is uncertain. The CDR3 sequence is 14 residues long. The germline gives CDR1 MGHDK, CDR2 SYGVNS. V lost 2 bases and J lost 0, with 5 bases in between.

The V and J genes are TRBV12-3 or TRBV12-4 and TRBJ2-3; maybe TRBD2 (6 bases). The V and J ends lost 5 bases and 6 bases respectively, with 30 bases between them. This CDR3 spans 19 amino acids. The chain's CDR3 is CASSLTLLRTEGWMDTQYF. For the CDR3, the DNA is TGTGCCAGCAGTCTCACCCTCCTCCGGACGGAGGGGTGGATGGATACGCAGTATTTT.

The chain carries TRBV29-1 and TRBJ2-3; TRBD2 agrees at 8 bases. Germline values: CDR1 SQVTM, CDR2 ANQGSEA. Trimming removed 0 bases from V and 9 bases from J; junction bases left unmatched: 14. This CDR3 comprises 16 residues. The CDR3 reads CSVEDLGQPGLVTQYF. The CDR3 DNA follows: TGCAGCGTTGAAGATCTTGGGCAGCCGGGACTAGTGACGCAGTATTTT.

This clonotype came up a few times. The rearrangement uses TRBV20-1 and TRBJ2-7, with 9 bases that match TRBD1. CDR3 length: 13 residues. The junction had 3 bases not matched to a gene; V was cut back by 3 bases and J by 3 bases. The germline V gene has CDR1 DFQATT and CDR2 SNEGSKA (reference sequence). CDR3 in DNA: TGCAGTGCTAGGGGGACAGGGAGCTACGAGCAGTACTTC. Its protein product is CSARGTGSYEQYF.

Only a few counts were recorded for this clonotype. The chain employs TRBV29-1 and TRBJ2-4, with a weak D call TRBD1 (5 bases). Per germline, CDR1 SQVTM and CDR2 ANQGSEA. Between the trimmed V and J ends, which lost 7 bases and 0 bases, there was a span of 13 bases. The CDR3 runs 14 residues. The CDR3 loop is CSDRTLLAKNIQYF. In nucleotides, the CDR3 is TGCAGCGACCGGACATTGCTAGCCAAAAACATTCAGTACTTC.

The chain has TRBV7-9 and TRBJ2-7, with 9 bases aligning to TRBD2. CDR1 and CDR2 from the germline V gene are SEHNR and FQNEAQ (reference sequence). J gave up 7 bases and V 8 bases, and 9 bases lay outside the gene matches. This CDR3 has 13 residues. The CDR3 DNA is TGTGCCAGCGAAAATAGCGGGAGTCGAGAGCAGTACTTC. It specifies CASENSGSREQYF.

The V gene is TRBV6-4, the J gene TRBJ2-2; 7 bases match TRBD1. With 2 bases clipped from V and 3 bases from J, the junction kept 3 bases outside the gene matches. The CDR3 contains 15 residues. The germline gives CDR1 MRHNA, CDR2 SNTAGT. This CDR3 is CASSDTDRDTGELFF. The CDR3 coding sequence is TGTGCCAGCAGTGACACCGACAGGGACACCGGGGAGCTGTTTTTT.

The rearrangement links TRBV7-6 to TRBJ1-4, with D possibly being TRBD1 (5 bases). Germline CDR1 and CDR2: SGHVS and FNYEAQ. The CDR3 consists of 15 residues. V was clipped by 5 bases and J by 7 bases, with 17 bases between them. CDR3 sequence (DNA): TGTGCCAGCAGCGCTAGACCCGGGGGGGGTGAAAAACTGTTTTTT. Its protein is CASSARPGGGEKLFF.

The rearrangement uses TRBV7-9 and TRBJ1-4; 7 positions match TRBD1. Per the germline V gene, CDR1 is SEHNR and CDR2 is FQNEAQ (reference sequence). The CDR3 extends over 12 amino acids. The CDR3 here is CAWDSDNEKLFF. The CDR3 DNA sequence: TGTGCATGGGACAGCGATAATGAAAAACTGTTTTTT.

The V gene is TRBV4-1, the J gene TRBJ1-1; TRBD1 is a possible D gene (6 bases). This CDR3 region has 17 residues. Trimming left V 4 bases short and J 1 base short, with 19 bases between. Germline CDR1 is MGHRA and CDR2 is YSYEKL. The CDR3 loop reads CASSLRGVGETNTEAFF. In DNA, the CDR3 is TGCGCCAGCAGCCTTAGGGGGGTGGGGGAGACGAACACTGAAGCTTTCTTT.

The table lists this clonotype with a few counts. The chain has TRBV12-3 or TRBV12-4 and TRBJ2-7; no clear D. CDR3 length: 13 amino acids. The V end was cut by 3 bases, the J end by 3 bases, with 9 bases between. The CDR3 is CASSLNVYYEQYF. CDR3 nucleotides: TGTGCCAGCAGTTTGAACGTATACTACGAGCAGTACTTC.

J is TRBJ2-1 and V is TRBV4-3; TRBD2 agrees at 10 bases. V dropped 3 bases and J dropped 4; count of bases not matched to a gene: 6. CDR3 size: 16 residues. Germline CDR1 LGHNA, CDR2 YSLEER. CDR3 sequence: CASSQALAGDYNEQFF. The CDR3 DNA sequence: TGCGCCAGCAGCCAGGCGCTAGCGGGAGATTACAATGAGCAGTTCTTC.

At least ten counts were recorded for this clonotype. V usage is TRBV4-1 and J usage is TRBJ2-3; TRBD2 agrees at 9 bases. The junction had 3 bases not matched to a gene; V was cut back by 3 bases and J by 2 bases. CDR1 and CDR2 (germline): MGHRA, YSYEKL. There are 15 residues in the CDR3. CDR3 residues: CASSHRTSVTDTQYF. CDR3 nucleotide sequence: TGCGCCAGCAGCCATAGGACTAGCGTCACAGATACGCAGTATTTT.

This clonotype was counted a few times. This chain links TRBV10-3 with TRBJ1-6; 8 bases map to TRBD1. V dropped 5 bases and J dropped 7; count of bases not matched to a gene: 7. There are 15 residues in the CDR3. Germline CDR1 is ENHRY and CDR2 is SYGVKD. This CDR3 is CAISLADRGNSPLHF. CDR3 bases: TGTGCCATCAGTTTGGCAGACAGGGGAAATTCACCCCTCCACTTT.

This clonotype turned up a few times. This chain links TRBV15 with TRBJ2-1; 12 bases fit TRBD2. After removal of 1 base from V and 8 bases from J, the junction contained 15 bases not matched to a gene. The germline gives CDR1 LNHNV, CDR2 YYDKDF (reference sequence). The CDR3 is 19 residues long. The CDR3 DNA reads TGTGCCACCAGCAGAGTTCACCCTAATACTAGCGGGGGGTTCGATGAGCAGTTCTTC. Amino acid sequence: CATSRVHPNTSGGFDEQFF.

The V and J genes are TRBV10-3 and TRBJ2-6; D may correspond to TRBD1 or TRBD2 (5 bases each). The germline V gene has CDR1 ENHRY and CDR2 SYGVKD. V dropped 3 bases and J dropped 4 bases, with 13 bases sitting between them. The CDR3 is 16 residues long. The chain's CDR3 is CAISDGGNPGANVLTF. Here the CDR3 DNA reads TGTGCCATCAGTGATGGGGGAAACCCAGGGGCCAACGTCCTGACTTTC.

In its sample, this clonotype was seen a few times. The chain recombines TRBV7-2 with TRBJ2-3, with unresolved D. CDR1 and CDR2 (germline): SGHTA, FQGNSA. V shed 5 bases and J shed 2 bases, with 14 bases lying between them. There are 15 residues in the CDR3. In DNA, the CDR3 is TGTGCCAGCAGCCGGACGGCCGCCTACACAGATACGCAGTATTTT. Encoded protein: CASSRTAAYTDTQYF.